The 17 T cell receptor beta chains below were found in one sample sequenced in a study of a mutant IDH1 vaccine in newly diagnosed glioma. The protocol was immunoSEQ multiplex PCR, while the TCRdb copy is restricted to in-frame clones and leaves out a portion. The table shows tens of thousands of clones, with 80% to 90% occurring only once. Indicated time point: baseline, week 1 (first vaccination visit). Stated treatment: pre-vaccination baseline after standard-of-care therapy. Specimen: PBMCs, collected from a glioma patient treated with radiotherapy, temozolomide or both. The receptor set was obtained from a man between 18 and 35 years old with glioma.

CDR3 nucleotides: TGTGCCAGCAGCTCACCCCTAGCGGGGGGGCCCGGAGAGACCCAGTACTTC. Translation: CASSSPLAGGPGETQYF. The genes are TRBV13 and TRBJ2-5; 12 bases align to TRBD2. The trim removed 4 bases at V and 4 bases at J, leaving 10 bases unmatched. The germline CDR1 and CDR2 sequences are PRHDT and FYEKMQ (reference sequence). The CDR3 contains 17 residues.

This clone was observed once. The chain combines TRBV6-6 with TRBJ2-2; D ambiguous. The CDR3 has 13 amino acids. The germline CDR1 and CDR2 sequences are MNHNY and SVGAGI (reference sequence). The V end lost 6 bases, the J end lost 1 base, and 6 bases lay between the germline ends. CDR3 protein: CASRGLNTGELFF. The DNA for the CDR3 is TGTGCCAGCAGAGGTCTGAACACCGGGGAGCTGTTTTTT.

The chain uses TRBV7-9 and TRBJ2-3; 7 bases align to TRBD1. The CDR3 covers 15 residues. V lost 8 bases, J lost 3 bases, and 11 bases stayed unmatched. Per the germline V gene, CDR1 is SEHNR and CDR2 is FQNEAQ (reference sequence). Here the CDR3 DNA reads TGTGCCAGCCCCCCCACAGGGGACGGGACAGATACGCAGTATTTT. Encoded protein: CASPPTGDGTDTQYF.

CDR3 DNA: TGTGCCAGCTACCAGTTACGGAGATTGAACACTGAAGCTTTCTTT. This codes for CASYQLRRLNTEAFF. V gene TRBV6-5 combines with J gene TRBJ1-1; D gene uncertain. Trimming pared 8 bases from V and 0 bases from J, leaving 16 bases between. The CDR3 sequence is 15 residues long. The V gene's germline CDR1 is MNHEY and CDR2 SVGAGI.

The rearrangement joins TRBV30 to TRBJ1-2, with D maybe TRBD1 (5 bases). V was clipped by 2 bases and J by 6 bases, with 13 bases between them. The CDR3 sequence is 13 residues long. From germline, CDR1 is GTSNPN and CDR2 SVGIG (reference sequence). The CDR3 loop reads CAWSLLGVNGYTF. CDR3 sequence (DNA): TGTGCCTGGAGTCTCTTAGGGGTTAATGGCTACACCTTC.

The chain uses TRBV7-8 and TRBJ1-2, with 8 bases aligning to TRBD1. From germline, CDR1 is SGHVS and CDR2 FQNEAQ. The CDR3 is made up of 16 amino acids. V dropped 5 bases and J dropped 3; count of bases not matched to a gene: 11. Here the CDR3 reads CASSPPRQGPYYGYTF. In DNA form, the CDR3 reads TGTGCCAGCAGCCCTCCACGACAGGGGCCCTACTATGGCTACACCTTC. Based on the CDR3 plus reference TRBV7-8 and TRBJ1-2, the full variable domain is GAGVSQSPRYKVAKRGQDVALRCDPISGHVSLFWYQQALGQGPEFLTYFQNEAQLDKSGLPSDRFFAERPEGSVSTLKIQRTQQEDSAVYLCASSPPRQGPYYGYTFGSGTRLTVV.

This clone came up a few times. The V call is TRBV30, the J call TRBJ1-1; possible D gene TRBD1, 6 bases. The CDR3 runs 13 residues. Per germline, CDR1 GTSNPN and CDR2 SVGIG (reference sequence). Trimming took 5 bases from V and 5 from J, leaving 15 bases between them. The CDR3 sequence is CAWLYRDGTEAFF. The CDR3 DNA sequence: TGTGCCTGGTTGTACAGGGACGGTACTGAAGCTTTCTTT.

The J gene is TRBJ2-7, the V gene TRBV7-2; 8 bases map to TRBD2. Germline V gene lookup returns CDR1 SGHTA and CDR2 FQGNSA. V dropped 6 bases and J dropped 7; count of bases not matched to a gene: 14. CDR3 length: 15 residues. CDR3 nucleotide sequence: TGTGCCAGCAGGGTTCCCGGGACTAGGGATGGTGAGCAGTACTTC. It is translated as CASRVPGTRDGEQYF.

This rearrangement joins TRBV4-2 to TRBJ1-1, with D possibly TRBD1 on 5 matching bases. V lost 11 bases, J lost 6 bases, and 25 bases lay in between. CDR1 and CDR2 (germline): LGHNA, YNFKEQ. CDR3 length: 15 residues. The CDR3 region is CASAIPGSPGAEAFF. CDR3 coding DNA: TGTGCCTCCGCAATTCCAGGGAGCCCCGGAGCTGAAGCTTTCTTT.

The table lists this clone with a count of one. The chain uses TRBV27 and TRBJ1-5, with D possibly matching TRBD1 (6 bases). Germline V gene data show CDR1 as MNHEY and CDR2 as SMNVEV (reference sequence). The CDR3 is 13 amino acids. Trimming took 10 bases from V and 4 from J, leaving 14 bases between them. CDR3 sequence reads: CAISYRVNQPQHF. CDR3 bases: TGTGCCATCTCGTACAGGGTAAATCAGCCCCAGCATTTT.

This clone has only a few counts. V gene TRBV4-2 combines with J gene TRBJ1-6, with D unresolved. Trimming took off 0 bases at V and 4 bases at J, with 7 bases between the two ends. The length of the CDR3 is 15 residues. Germline CDR1 and CDR2: LGHNA and YNFKEQ. CDR3 coding DNA: TGTGCCAGCAGCCAAGACAGACTGTATAATTCACCCCTCCACTTT. This encodes CASSQDRLYNSPLHF.

This sequence joins TRBV4-1 and TRBJ2-7; D is possibly TRBD2 (5 bases). The germline V gene encodes CDR1 MGHRA and CDR2 YSYEKL. The CDR3 has 14 amino acids. V was clipped by 4 bases and J by 2 bases, with 12 bases between them. The CDR3 loop is CASSPKRAAYEQYF. DNA of the CDR3: TGCGCCAGCAGCCCCAAGAGGGCAGCCTACGAGCAGTACTTC.

This sequence joins TRBV6-5 and TRBJ1-1; a possible D gene is TRBD1 (6 bases). Germline V lookup: CDR1 MNHEY, CDR2 SVGAGI. This CDR3 region has 16 residues. V gave up 0 bases and J gave up 3 bases, with 14 bases separating them. This CDR3 reads CASSYSSSGGHTEAFF. The CDR3, as DNA: TGTGCCAGCAGTTACTCGTCCTCGGGGGGCCACACTGAAGCTTTCTTT.

The V call is TRBV4-1, the J call TRBJ1-1; no reliable D call. Trimming removed 3 bases at V and 0 bases at J, with 11 bases between. The CDR3 loop spans 15 amino acids. In germline, CDR1 is MGHRA, CDR2 YSYEKL. CDR3 in amino acids: CASSHFSTLNTEAFF. Written as DNA, the CDR3 is TGCGCCAGCAGCCATTTCTCTACACTGAACACTGAAGCTTTCTTT.

The chain uses TRBV20-1 and TRBJ1-4, with D possibly being TRBD1 (5 bases). Trimming stripped 7 bases from V and 11 bases from J, with 14 bases between. The CDR3 covers 11 residues. In germline, CDR1 is DFQATT, CDR2 SNEGSKA (reference sequence). Here the CDR3 reads CSVPTGEKLFF. For the CDR3, the DNA is TGCAGTGTCCCAACGGGGGAGAAACTGTTTTTT.

This clone was picked up a small number of times. CDR3: CASSQDAGGNQPQHF. The CDR3 nucleotides read TGCGCCAGCAGCCAAGATGCGGGAGGCAATCAGCCCCAGCATTTT. The J gene is TRBJ1-5, the V gene TRBV4-3; the D is unclear. CDR1 is LGHNA, CDR2 YSLEER, per germline. Trimming left V 0 bases short and J 2 bases short, with 8 bases between. This CDR3 comprises 15 residues.

This chain uses TRBV7-2 with TRBJ1-5; D is uncertain. Per germline, CDR1 SGHTA and CDR2 FQGNSA. The CDR3 runs to 11 residues. Trimming shortened V by 4 bases and J by 9 bases, and 7 bases separated the two germline ends. This CDR3 reads CASSSYGPQHF. The CDR3, as DNA: TGTGCCAGCAGCTCCTATGGGCCCCAGCATTTT.